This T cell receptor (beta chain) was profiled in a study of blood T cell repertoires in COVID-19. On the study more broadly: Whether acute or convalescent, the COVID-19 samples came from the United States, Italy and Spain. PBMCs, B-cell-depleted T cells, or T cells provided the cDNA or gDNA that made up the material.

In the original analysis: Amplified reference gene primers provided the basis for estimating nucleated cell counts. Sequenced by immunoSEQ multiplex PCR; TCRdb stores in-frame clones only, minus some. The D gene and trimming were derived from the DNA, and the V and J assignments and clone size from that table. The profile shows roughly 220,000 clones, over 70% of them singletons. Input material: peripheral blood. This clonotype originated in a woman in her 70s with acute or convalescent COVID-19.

CDR3 sequence (DNA): TGTGCCAGCATATCCCAGCGAGGGGAAAAACTGTTTTTT. The encoded protein is CASISQRGEKLFF. The rearrangement joins TRBV2 to TRBJ1-4; D gene unclear. This CDR3 has 13 residues. The germline CDR1 and CDR2 sequences are SNHLY and FYNNEI. The V end lost 7 bases, the J end lost 8 bases, and 14 bases lay between the germline ends.